This T cell receptor beta chain comes out of a study of neurological immune-mediated disorders. The cDNA came from 5'RACE with 10-nucleotide random UMIs. Each CDR3 protein is one row after TCRdb ran MiXCR on the 5' RACE reads. The sample includes around 44,000 distinct CDR3 sequences, around 13% of them seen just once. CD4+ or CD8+ T cells at a count of around 910,000 served as input for the sorted libraries. Broader study findings: No CDR3 amino acid sequences were shared by expanded clones across subjects, suggesting private repertoires in all groups.

Trimming took off 2 bases at V and 6 bases at J, with 8 bases between the two ends. The V gene's germline CDR1 is MNHEY and CDR2 SVGAGI. CDR3 length equals 12 residues. This clonotype has at least ten counts. Its antigen is still unknown. V and J are TRBV6-5 and TRBJ2-7, with D tentatively TRBD1 (6 bases). The sequence derives from a woman aged 55-69 years with HTLV-1-associated myelopathy (HAM/TSP). The specimen was CD4+ T cells from blood. In DNA, the CDR3 is TGTGCCAGCAGTTACCGCAGGGGCGAGCAGTACTTC. This sequence encodes CASSYRRGEQYF.